This TCR beta chain was profiled in a study of blood T cell repertoires in COVID-19. TCRdb's copy holds only in-frame clones and misses some; the assay was immunoSEQ multiplex PCR. The repertoire holds about 270,000 clones, roughly 84% seen once, with 2.5% to 3.5% in the top ten. The CDR3 is made up of 13 amino acids. V lost 3 bases and J 4 bases, leaving 12 bases between the germline ends. Germline V gives CDR1 SQVTM, CDR2 ANQGSEA. This chain joins TRBV29-1 and TRBJ1-1; D ambiguous. What was sequenced was peripheral blood. The sequence derives from a woman aged 18-29 years with acute or convalescent COVID-19. The CDR3 DNA reads TGCAGCGTTGATGCCGCGGAAGCCACTGAAGCTTTCTTT. Translation: CSVDAAEATEAFF.